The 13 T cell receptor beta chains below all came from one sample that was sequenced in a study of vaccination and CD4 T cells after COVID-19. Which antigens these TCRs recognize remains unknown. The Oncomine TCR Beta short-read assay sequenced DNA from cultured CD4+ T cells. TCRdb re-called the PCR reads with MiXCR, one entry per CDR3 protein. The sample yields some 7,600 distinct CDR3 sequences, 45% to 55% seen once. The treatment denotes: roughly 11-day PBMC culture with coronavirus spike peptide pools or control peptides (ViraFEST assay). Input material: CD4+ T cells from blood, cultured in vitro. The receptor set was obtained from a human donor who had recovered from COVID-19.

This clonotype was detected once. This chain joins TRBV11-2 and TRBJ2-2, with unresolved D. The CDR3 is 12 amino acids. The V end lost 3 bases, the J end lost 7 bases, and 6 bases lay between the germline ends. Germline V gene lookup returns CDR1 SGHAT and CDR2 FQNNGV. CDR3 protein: CASSFEHGELFF. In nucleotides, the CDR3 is TGTGCCAGCAGCTTTGAGCACGGGGAGCTGTTTTTT.

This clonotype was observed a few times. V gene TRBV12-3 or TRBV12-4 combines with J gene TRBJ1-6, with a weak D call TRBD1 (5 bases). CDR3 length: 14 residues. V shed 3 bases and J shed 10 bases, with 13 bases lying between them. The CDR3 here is CASSFAGDSSPLHF. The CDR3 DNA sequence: TGTGCCAGCAGTTTCGCGGGGGATTCGTCACCCCTCCACTTT.

The CDR3 protein is CATSETSGGDNEQFF. CDR3 nucleotides: TGTGCCACCAGCGAAACTAGCGGGGGGGACAATGAGCAGTTCTTC. The rearrangement uses TRBV15 and TRBJ2-1, with TRBD2 matching 13 bases. Germline V gives CDR1 LNHNV, CDR2 YYDKDF (reference sequence). The ends lost 5 bases at V and 5 bases at J; junction bases unmatched: 3. The CDR3 has 15 residues.

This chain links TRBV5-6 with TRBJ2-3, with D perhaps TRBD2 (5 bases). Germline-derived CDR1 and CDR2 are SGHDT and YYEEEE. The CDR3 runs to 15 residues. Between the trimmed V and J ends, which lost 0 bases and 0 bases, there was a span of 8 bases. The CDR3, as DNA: TGTGCCAGCAGCTTGGTACGGGGTAGCACAGATACGCAGTATTTT. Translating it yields CASSLVRGSTDTQYF.

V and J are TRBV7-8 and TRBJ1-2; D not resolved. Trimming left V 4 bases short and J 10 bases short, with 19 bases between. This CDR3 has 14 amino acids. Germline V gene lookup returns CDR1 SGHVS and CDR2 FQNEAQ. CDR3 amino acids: CASSYDTPEDNYTF. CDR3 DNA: TGTGCCAGCAGCTACGACACCCCCGAAGACAACTACACCTTC. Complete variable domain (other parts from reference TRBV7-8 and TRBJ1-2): GAGVSQSPRYKVAKRGQDVALRCDPISGHVSLFWYQQALGQGPEFLTYFQNEAQLDKSGLPSDRFFAERPEGSVSTLKIQRTQQEDSAVYLCASSYDTPEDNYTFGSGTRLTVV.

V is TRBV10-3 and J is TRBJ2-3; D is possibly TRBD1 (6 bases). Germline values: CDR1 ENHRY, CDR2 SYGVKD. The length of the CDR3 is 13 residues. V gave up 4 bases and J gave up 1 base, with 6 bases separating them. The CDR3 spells CAISGQGTDTQYF. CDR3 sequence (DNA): TGTGCCATCAGTGGACAGGGCACAGATACGCAGTATTTT.

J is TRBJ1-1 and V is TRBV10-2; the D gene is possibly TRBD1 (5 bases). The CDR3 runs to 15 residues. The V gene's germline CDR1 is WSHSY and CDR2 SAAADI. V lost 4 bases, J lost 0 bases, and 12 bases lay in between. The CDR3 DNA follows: TGCGCCAGCAGTGCGAGACAGAGCATGAACACTGAAGCTTTCTTT. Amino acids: CASSARQSMNTEAFF.

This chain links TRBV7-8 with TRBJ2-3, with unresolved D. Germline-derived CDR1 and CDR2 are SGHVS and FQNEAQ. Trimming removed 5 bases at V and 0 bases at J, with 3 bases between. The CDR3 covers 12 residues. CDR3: CASSRSTDTQYF. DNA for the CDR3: TGTGCCAGCAGCCGGAGCACAGATACGCAGTATTTT.

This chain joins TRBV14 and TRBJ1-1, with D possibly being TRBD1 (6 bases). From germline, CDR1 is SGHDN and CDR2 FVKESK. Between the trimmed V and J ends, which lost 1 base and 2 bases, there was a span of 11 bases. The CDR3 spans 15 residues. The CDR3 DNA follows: TGTGCCAGCAGCCAAGTGTCGGGGGCTAACACTGAAGCTTTCTTT. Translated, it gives CASSQVSGANTEAFF. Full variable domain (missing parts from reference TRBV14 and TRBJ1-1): EAGVTQFPSHSVIEKGQTVTLRCDPISGHDNLYWYRRVMGKEIKFLLHFVKESKQDESGMPNNRFLAERTGGTYSTLKVQPAELEDSGVYFCASSQVSGANTEAFFGQGTRLTVV.

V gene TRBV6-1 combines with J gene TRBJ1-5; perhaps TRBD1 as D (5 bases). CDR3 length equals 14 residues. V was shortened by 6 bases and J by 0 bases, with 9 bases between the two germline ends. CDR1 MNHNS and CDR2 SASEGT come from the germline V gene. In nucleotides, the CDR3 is TGTGCCAGCAGGGACGGGGGTAGCAATCAGCCCCAGCATTTT. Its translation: CASRDGGSNQPQHF.

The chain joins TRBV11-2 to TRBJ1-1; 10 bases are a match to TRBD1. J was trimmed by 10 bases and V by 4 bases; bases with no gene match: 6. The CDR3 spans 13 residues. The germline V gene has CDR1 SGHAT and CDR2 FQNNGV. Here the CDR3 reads CASSSRQGALAFF. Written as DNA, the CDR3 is TGTGCCAGCAGCTCACGACAGGGGGCATTAGCTTTCTTT.

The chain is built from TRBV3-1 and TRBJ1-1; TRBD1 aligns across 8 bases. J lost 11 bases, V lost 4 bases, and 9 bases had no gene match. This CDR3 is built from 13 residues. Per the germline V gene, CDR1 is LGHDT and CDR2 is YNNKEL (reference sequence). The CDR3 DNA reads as TGTGCCAGCAGCCTACCAGGGGGCTTTGGGGCTTTCTTT. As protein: CASSLPGGFGAFF.

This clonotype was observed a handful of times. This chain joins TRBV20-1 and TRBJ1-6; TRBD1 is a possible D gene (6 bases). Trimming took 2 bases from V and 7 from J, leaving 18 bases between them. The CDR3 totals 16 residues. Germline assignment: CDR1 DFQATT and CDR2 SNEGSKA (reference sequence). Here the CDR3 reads CSARFPGAIGNSPLHF. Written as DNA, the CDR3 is TGCAGTGCTAGATTTCCGGGGGCGATTGGGAATTCACCCCTCCACTTT.